A selection of T cell receptor beta chains follows, all from one sample in a study of T-cell reconstitution after alpha-beta-depleted transplantation in children. One entry per CDR3 protein results from TCRdb running MiXCR on the PCR reads. The sample records 700,000 to 950,000 distinct CDR3 sequences, 15% to 20% being singletons. The material was PBMCs, mostly from graft donor cells, obtained 360 days after TCRalphabeta/CD19-depleted stem cell transplant. The receptors here all came from a male patient between 5 and 17 years old who had a stem cell transplant for acute lymphoblastic leukemia, so the T cells may come from the graft donor. Both conserved end residues are part of each CDR3. A D gene is named only where the DNA matches it firmly. Some rows have no size entry. The others give once, few or many, or a class for an expanded clone.

v_call	d_call	j_call	clone_size	cdr3_aa	cdr3_nt
TRBV6-1	TRBD1	TRBJ2-1	many	CASSDIQDTGTGEFF	TGTGCCAGCAGTGATATCCAGGACACCGGGACAGGGGAGTTCTTC
TRBV5-1	.	TRBJ2-7	.	CARIAQGPPYYEQYF	TGCGCCAGAATCGCACAGGGCCCCCCCTACTACGAGCAGTACTTC
TRBV5-5	TRBD2	TRBJ2-3	few	CASTLAGLWDTQYF	TGTGCCAGCACACTAGCGGGGTTATGGGATACGCAGTATTTT
TRBV5-6	.	TRBJ2-2	.	CASSLGLHPGELFF	TGTGCCAGCAGCTTGGGACTGCACCCCGGGGAGCTGTTTTTT
TRBV12-3/TRBV12-4	TRBD2	TRBJ2-4	few	CASSLQAGAVDIQYF	TGTGCCAGCAGTTTACAAGCGGGAGCCGTTGACATTCAGTACTTC
TRBV7-6	.	TRBJ1-1	.	CASSLGAASEAFF	TGTGCCAGCAGCTTAGGGGCAGCGTCGGAAGCTTTCTTT
TRBV4-1	.	TRBJ1-1	few	CASSQPKEGGEAFF	TGCGCCAGCAGCCAGCCTAAGGAGGGGGGTGAAGCTTTCTTT
TRBV12-3/TRBV12-4	.	TRBJ1-1	.	CASSFPNGANTEAFF	TGTGCCAGCAGTTTCCCGAACGGGGCGAACACTGAAGCTTTCTTT
TRBV3-1	.	TRBJ2-1	.	CASSPDDDWLNEQFF	TGTGCCAGCAGCCCCGACGATGATTGGCTCAATGAGCAGTTCTTC
TRBV7-9	TRBD1	TRBJ1-2	few	CASRWGPTGGAYGYTF	TGTGCCAGCAGATGGGGCCCCACAGGGGGCGCCTATGGCTACACCTTC
TRBV4-2	.	TRBJ2-1	.	CASSQTNVASTYNEQFF	TGTGCCAGCAGCCAAACAAATGTGGCCTCAACCTACAATGAGCAGTTCTTC
TRBV7-9	.	TRBJ2-7	few	CASSSTMGSEQYF	TGTGCCAGCAGCTCTACGATGGGCTCCGAGCAGTACTTC
TRBV7-8	.	TRBJ2-1	.	CASSLPKDYNEQFF	TGTGCCAGCAGCTTACCCAAGGACTACAATGAGCAGTTCTTC
TRBV6-5	TRBD1	TRBJ1-6	few	CASSYSTGAANSPLHF	TGTGCCAGCAGTTACTCGACAGGGGCGGCTAATTCACCCCTCCACTTT
TRBV20-1	.	TRBJ1-2	few	CSVLTRDDGYTF	TGCAGTGTCCTAACCCGGGATGACGGCTACACCTTC
TRBV19	TRBD2	TRBJ2-7	many	CASSGLAGVPYEQYF	TGTGCCAGTAGCGGACTAGCGGGAGTACCCTACGAGCAGTACTTC
TRBV20-1	.	TRBJ2-5	.	CSARARTEQETQYF	TGCAGTGCTAGAGCCCGGACAGAACAAGAGACCCAGTACTTC
TRBV28	TRBD1	TRBJ1-2	.	CASSLRDSNNYGYTF	TGTGCCAGCAGTTTACGGGACAGCAACAACTATGGCTACACCTTC
TRBV2	TRBD2	TRBJ2-1	.	CATPRDYLRHEQFF	TGTGCCACTCCCCGGGACTACCTACGGCATGAGCAGTTCTTC
TRBV6-2/TRBV6-3	.	TRBJ2-7	many	CASNRDTTYEQYF	TGTGCCAGCAACAGGGACACCACCTACGAGCAGTACTTC
TRBV24-1	.	TRBJ2-3	few	CATSDFLGASTDTQYF	TGTGCCACCAGTGATTTTTTAGGGGCTAGCACAGATACGCAGTATTTT
TRBV5-1	.	TRBJ2-7	few	CASSFTGSTTGQYF	TGCGCCAGCAGCTTTACAGGGAGTACGACTGGGCAGTACTTC
TRBV6-1	.	TRBJ2-5	.	CASSRMRGLQETQYF	TGTGCCAGCAGCCGGATGAGAGGGCTCCAAGAGACCCAGTACTTC
TRBV5-1	TRBD1	TRBJ2-5	few	CASSKDRGQETQYF	TGCGCCAGCAGCAAAGACAGGGGGCAAGAGACCCAGTACTTC
TRBV20-1	.	TRBJ1-5	many	CSARDSDQPQHF	TGCAGTGCTAGAGACTCCGATCAGCCCCAGCATTTT
TRBV5-1	.	TRBJ2-1	many	CASRMIRYNEQFF	TGCGCCAGCAGGATGATAAGATACAATGAGCAGTTCTTC
TRBV7-3	TRBD1	TRBJ2-1	.	CASSLYRDSSYNEQFF	TGTGCCAGCAGCTTATACCGGGACAGCTCCTACAATGAGCAGTTCTTC
TRBV11-1	.	TRBJ1-2	few	CASSLQTPRVDLWNYGYTF	TGTGCCAGCAGCCTCCAGACCCCCAGGGTCGATTTGTGGAACTATGGCTACACCTTC
TRBV6-1	TRBD2	TRBJ2-2	few	CASSERVAGGRELFF	TGTGCCAGCAGTGAAAGGGTAGCGGGAGGCAGGGAGCTGTTTTTT
TRBV20-1	.	TRBJ1-3	.	CSARAGSLISGNTIYF	TGCAGTGCTAGAGCAGGGAGTCTAATCTCTGGAAACACCATATATTTT
TRBV4-2	TRBD1	TRBJ2-3	many	CASSQQGADTQYF	TGTGCCAGCAGCCAACAGGGGGCAGATACGCAGTATTTT
TRBV12-3/TRBV12-4	.	TRBJ2-5	.	CASSHGAVQETQYF	TGTGCCAGCAGTCATGGAGCGGTACAAGAGACCCAGTACTTC
TRBV7-2	.	TRBJ2-3	few	CASLVGRKPARTDTQYF	TGTGCCAGCTTAGTGGGGCGGAAACCTGCTCGCACAGATACGCAGTATTTT
TRBV7-8	.	TRBJ2-2	.	CASSLAPGGHLYTGELFF	TGTGCCAGCAGCTTAGCGCCAGGGGGGCATCTATACACCGGGGAGCTGTTTTTT
TRBV2	.	TRBJ2-1	.	CASSEKRIYNEQFF	TGTGCCAGCAGTGAAAAGCGGATCTACAATGAGCAGTTCTTC
TRBV5-5	TRBD2	TRBJ2-1	few	CASSFSGPRSYNEQFF	TGTGCCAGCAGCTTTAGCGGGCCACGCTCCTACAATGAGCAGTTCTTC
TRBV20-1	.	TRBJ2-2	.	CSARRPRGGTGELFF	TGCAGTGCTAGGAGGCCCAGGGGGGGGACCGGGGAGCTGTTTTTT
TRBV27	TRBD1	TRBJ2-5	few	CASSPDRDGETQYF	TGTGCCAGCAGTCCGGACAGGGACGGAGAGACCCAGTACTTC